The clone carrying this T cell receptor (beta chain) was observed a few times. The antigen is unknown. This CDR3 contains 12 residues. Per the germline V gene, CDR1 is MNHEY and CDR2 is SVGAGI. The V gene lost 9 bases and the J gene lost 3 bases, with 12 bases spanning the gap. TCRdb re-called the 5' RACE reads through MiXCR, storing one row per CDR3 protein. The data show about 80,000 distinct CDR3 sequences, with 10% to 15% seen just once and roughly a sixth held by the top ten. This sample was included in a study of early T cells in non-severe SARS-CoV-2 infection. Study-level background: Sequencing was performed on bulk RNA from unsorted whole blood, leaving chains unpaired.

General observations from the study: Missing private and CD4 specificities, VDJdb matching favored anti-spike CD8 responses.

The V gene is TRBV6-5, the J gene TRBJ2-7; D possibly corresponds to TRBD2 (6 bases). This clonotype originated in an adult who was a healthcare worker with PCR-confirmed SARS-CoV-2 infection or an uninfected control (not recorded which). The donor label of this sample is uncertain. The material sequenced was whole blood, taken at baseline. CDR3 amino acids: CARTSRFYEQYF. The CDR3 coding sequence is TGTGCCAGAACTAGCCGATTCTACGAGCAGTACTTC.